This T cell receptor (beta chain) emerged from a study of blood T cell repertoires in COVID-19. Some clones are missing from TCRdb's copy, which holds only in-frame ones; the method was immunoSEQ multiplex PCR. The sample lists under 250,000 clones, roughly 80% seen once, with roughly 5.6% in the top ten. This CDR3 is built from 15 residues. The germline V gene encodes CDR1 SGHNT and CDR2 YYREEE (reference sequence). The V end was cut by 0 bases, the J end by 4 bases, with 10 bases between. This clone was counted a few times. Sample: peripheral blood. The J gene is TRBJ2-2, the V gene TRBV5-4; D possibly corresponds to TRBD1 (5 bases). The sequence derives from a woman aged 40-49 years with COVID-19, enrolled during active disease. CDR3 loop: CASSLAGQPTGELFF. In DNA, the CDR3 is TGTGCCAGCAGCTTGGCTGGACAACCCACCGGGGAGCTGTTTTTT.